The entry that follows covers one TCR beta chain sequence. This clone was recorded a few times. The antigen it binds to is not known. There are no base qualities to consult, and no much larger clone falls within one base. Naive T cells were sorted as CD45RA+ and memory T cells as CD45RO+ CD4+ or CD8+ cells by FACS. T cells for TCR sequencing came from a couple of healthy control subjects. For the mixed lymphocyte reactions, sorted T cell subsets left unstimulated acted as baseline controls. The Qiagen DNeasy Blood & Tissue Kit was used for extraction of genomic DNA. Multiplexed two-step PCR with Vbeta-specific forward primers and Jbeta-specific reverse primers was used to amplify TCRbeta CDR3 regions. TCRbeta libraries were sequenced on an Illumina instrument through the immunoSEQ service. In the source study's methods: IMGT annotation was used to assign V, D and J genes, and synthetic CDR3 analogues were used to correct the counts for multiplex PCR bias. The immunoSEQ Analyzer calculated repertoire clonality as one minus the normalized Shannon entropy. Clonal expansion was defined using Fisher's exact test with Benjamini-Hochberg false discovery rate control and a two-tailed threshold of P<0.01. In TCRdb, the immuneACCESS table is reduced to in-frame sequences with V and J assigned. These tables do not hold every clone; where another copy was compared, an unresolved V gene accounts for under half, and the others remain unexplained. Clone size and V and J calls were adopted from that table, with D and trimming inferred from the DNA. A total of under 40,000 clones appear in this sample, 80% to 95% of them only once. The ten most abundant clones make up approximately 0.11% of the sample.

The sample belongs to a study of regulatory dendritic cells for organ transplantation (dated by TCRdb to 2016 to 2017). Background on the whole study: Sorted naive and memory CD4+ and CD8+ T cells had their TCRbeta repertoires sequenced both before and after allostimulation with either regulatory or mature dendritic cells.

Broad study findings and their caveats: Highly diverse repertoires were observed in naive CD4+ and CD8+ T cells, whereas lower diversity was observed in memory cells, and the most oligoclonal repertoires were found in memory CD8+ cells. In both subjects, allostimulation led to expansion of memory CD8+ clones, though the expansion induced by regulatory dendritic cells appeared to be more limited than that induced by mature dendritic cells. Of the resting subsets, memory CD8+ T cells had the largest number of alloreactive TCR clonotypes. Sequencing was done in only a couple of subjects, and the authors reported considerable heterogeneity between individuals in the alloreactive memory CD8+ T cell pool.

From the cysteine through the phenylalanine, the CDR3 covers 12 amino acids. Only the CDR3 portion is preserved as DNA: 36 bases, with reading frame beginning at the first base. The junction carries 7 bases between V and J, which are trimmed by 4 bases and 1 base respectively. The germline V gene (reference sequence) sets CDR1 to GTSNPN and CDR2 to SVGIG. The sample taken for sequencing was naive CD8+ T cells from blood. What the cell subset or site label conveys for this sample: CD45RA+ naive T cells. Here the chain combines TRBV30 and TRBJ1-1; the best D guess is TRBD1, with 5 bases matching. The receptor comes from a human donor in good health. The CDR3 protein is CAWKTENTEAFF. The bases are TGTGCCTGGAAGACAGAGAACACTGAAGCTTTCTTT.